The next 7 T cell receptor beta chains were all read from a single sample in a study of glioma-infiltrating T cells after dendritic cell vaccination. TCRdb's copy holds only in-frame clones and misses some; the assay was immunoSEQ multiplex PCR. The sample includes over 90,000 clones, about 83% seen only once; the top ten take less than 3%. Here the sequenced sample was blood, taken before dendritic cell vaccination. These TCRs come from a human donor with glioblastoma.

The genes are TRBV9 and TRBJ2-1; the match to TRBD2 covers 9 bases. V lost 1 base to trimming and J lost 8 bases; unmatched junction nucleotides: 7. The CDR3 is 15 residues long. Per germline, CDR1 SGDLS and CDR2 YYNGEE. The CDR3 DNA sequence: TGTGCCAGCAGCGTATACGGACTAGCGATCGATGAGCAGTTCTTC. As protein: CASSVYGLAIDEQFF.

CDR3 protein: CASSLVSGGFYEQYF. In nucleotides, the CDR3 is TGTGCCAGCAGCTTAGTTAGCGGGGGGTTCTACGAGCAGTACTTC. The V and J genes are TRBV7-6 and TRBJ2-7, with 10 positions matching TRBD2. Germline V gives CDR1 SGHVS, CDR2 FNYEAQ. Unmatched junction bases numbered 3, after V lost 1 base and J lost 3 bases. This CDR3 region has 15 residues.

This clone was found a few times. The V call is TRBV5-5, the J call TRBJ1-2, with 10 bases aligning to TRBD1. The CDR3 is 16 residues long. CDR1 is SGHKS, CDR2 YYEKEE, per germline (reference sequence). V shed 2 bases and J 6 bases; nucleotides not matched to a gene: 10. The CDR3 sequence is CASSLTTGQGSDGYTF. The CDR3 bases are TGTGCCAGCAGCTTAACAACGGGACAGGGGTCGGATGGCTACACCTTC.

This chain uses TRBV6-5 with TRBJ1-5, with D possibly being TRBD1 (5 bases). The CDR3 loop spans 15 amino acids. Trimming took off 5 bases at V and 6 bases at J, with 17 bases between the two ends. Germline assignment: CDR1 MNHEY and CDR2 SVGAGI. The CDR3 DNA reads TGTGCCAGCAGTACCGACAGCCACCTCAGTCAGCCCCAGCATTTT. Its translation is CASSTDSHLSQPQHF.

The chain joins TRBV2 to TRBJ2-7; D is unresolved. CDR3 length: 13 amino acids. Trimming took 6 bases from V and 7 from J, leaving 16 bases between them. Germline lookup yields CDR1 SNHLY and CDR2 FYNNEI. CDR3 region: CASRRRLVGEQYF. In DNA form, the CDR3 reads TGTGCCAGCAGGAGGCGTCTAGTAGGTGAGCAGTACTTC.

In nucleotides, the CDR3 is TGTGCCAGCAGTGAAGGGCCGACAGTCTATGGCTACACCTTC. Translating it yields CASSEGPTVYGYTF. The chain recombines TRBV2 with TRBJ1-2; a weak D match, TRBD1 (5 bases). The V end lost 1 base, the J end lost 4 bases, and 10 bases lay between the germline ends. The CDR3 runs to 14 residues. CDR1 is SNHLY, CDR2 FYNNEI, per germline.

The chain is built from TRBV15 and TRBJ2-1; 9 positions agree with TRBD2. Germline V CDR1 and CDR2: LNHNV, YYDKDF (reference sequence). The CDR3 is 16 amino acids. V shed 0 bases and J 6 bases; nucleotides not matched to a gene: 6. CDR3 bases: TGTGCCACCAGCAGAGATTTGGCGGGGGGGCGCAATGAGCAGTTCTTC. This gives the protein CATSRDLAGGRNEQFF.